These T cell receptor beta chains were read from a single sample in a study of monozygotic twins with inflammatory bowel disease. TCRdb re-called the 5' RACE reads; every CDR3 protein appears as one record, without DNA. The sample holds around 450,000 distinct CDR3 sequences. The source material was blood. The receptors derive from a human donor with ulcerative colitis or Crohn's disease, or a healthy co-twin of an affected twin (not recorded which). CDR3s include the opening cysteine and the closing phenylalanine or tryptophan.

V gene: TRBV7-2; J gene: TRBJ1-2; CDR3 protein: CASSLHREDYGYTF
V gene: TRBV18; J gene: TRBJ2-7; CDR3 protein: CASSPPTGNRNEQYF
V gene: TRBV12-3/TRBV12-4; J gene: TRBJ1-5; CDR3 protein: CASSSKLSNQPQHF
V gene: TRBV5-1; J gene: TRBJ2-1; CDR3 protein: CASSPLQPSNEQFF
V gene: TRBV9; J gene: TRBJ1-1; CDR3 protein: CASSVHEGRTEAFF
V gene: TRBV10-3; J gene: TRBJ2-1; CDR3 protein: CAISESVRGAYNEQFF
V gene: TRBV2; J gene: TRBJ2-3; CDR3 protein: CASNSGFTDTQYF
V gene: TRBV5-5; J gene: TRBJ2-1; CDR3 protein: CASSASVFSYNEQFF
V gene: TRBV3-1; J gene: TRBJ2-1; CDR3 protein: CASSQDHLRGLGGYNEQFF
V gene: TRBV18; J gene: TRBJ1-6; CDR3 protein: CASSGGDLSPLHF
V gene: TRBV18; J gene: TRBJ2-3; CDR3 protein: CASSQTGSTDTQYF
V gene: TRBV5-1; J gene: TRBJ2-1; CDR3 protein: CASGEQGASNEQFF
V gene: TRBV19; J gene: TRBJ1-1; CDR3 protein: CASSIEGQISMNTEAFF
V gene: TRBV18; J gene: TRBJ2-2; CDR3 protein: CASSVEVLNTGELFF
V gene: TRBV20-1; J gene: TRBJ2-2; CDR3 protein: CSASNSGRNTGELFF
V gene: TRBV7-2; J gene: TRBJ2-1; CDR3 protein: CASSFFEGGLGGNEQFF
V gene: TRBV7-2; J gene: TRBJ2-3; CDR3 protein: CASGLITTDTQYF
V gene: TRBV5-1; J gene: TRBJ1-1; CDR3 protein: CASSWGRKPEAFF
V gene: TRBV4-3; J gene: TRBJ1-4; CDR3 protein: CASSHGGGGEKLFF
V gene: TRBV5-6; J gene: TRBJ2-1; CDR3 protein: CASSPGTSGRNNEQFF
V gene: TRBV5-1; J gene: TRBJ2-3; CDR3 protein: CASSITGGADTQYF
V gene: TRBV5-1; J gene: TRBJ2-7; CDR3 protein: CASSRGTGKSYEQYF